This TCR beta chain originates from a study of T cell clones after liver transplantation. From germline, CDR1 is ENHRY and CDR2 SYGVKD. The trim removed 2 bases at V and 6 bases at J, leaving 4 bases unmatched. The CDR3 is made up of 14 amino acids. This clone was seen a few times. As yet, its antigen is unknown. Other DNA sequences of this sample code for an identical CDR3. Sequencing used immunoSEQ multiplex PCR; TCRdb keeps in-frame clones, though not all of them. The sample lists about 68,000 clones; around 92% were seen once. Findings of the study overall: Graft donor-reactive T cells possibly entered the graft instead of undergoing deletion.

This TCR was sampled from a human patient who received a liver transplant. Some T cells may have come from the graft donor. The sequences come from CD4+ T cells from blood, collected roughly 25 months after liver transplant. The V gene is TRBV10-3, the J gene TRBJ1-5; 7 bases fit TRBD1. CDR3 in DNA: TGTGCCATCAGTGAGGGACAGGCCAGTCAGCCCCAGCATTTT. Translating gives CAISEGQASQPQHF.